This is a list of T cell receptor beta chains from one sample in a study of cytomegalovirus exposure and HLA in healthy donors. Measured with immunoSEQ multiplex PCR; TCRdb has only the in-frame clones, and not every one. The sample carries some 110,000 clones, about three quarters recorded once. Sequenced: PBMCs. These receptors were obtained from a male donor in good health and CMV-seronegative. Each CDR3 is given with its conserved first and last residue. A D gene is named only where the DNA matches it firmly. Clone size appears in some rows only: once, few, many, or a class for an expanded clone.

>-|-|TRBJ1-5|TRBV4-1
TGCGCCAGCAGCCAAGATATCAGTTATAGCAATCAGCCCCAGCATTTT
CASSQDISYSNQPQHF
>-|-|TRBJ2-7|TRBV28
TGTGCCAGCAGCTCCCGGGACATAATCTACGAGCAGTACTTC
CASSSRDIIYEQYF
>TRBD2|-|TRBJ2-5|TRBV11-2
TGTGCCAGCAGCGACCCCCGGGGGGGAGAGACCCAGTACTTC
CASSDPRGGETQYF
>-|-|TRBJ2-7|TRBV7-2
TGTGCCAGCAGCTTAAGTAGGGAGCTCGAGCAGTACTTC
CASSLSRELEQYF
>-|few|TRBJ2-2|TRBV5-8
TGTGCCAGCAGCTTCGGGATAGGTTGGGGTAGCACGAACACCGGGGAGCTGTTTTTT
CASSFGIGWGSTNTGELFF
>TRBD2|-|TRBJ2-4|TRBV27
TGTGCCAGCACTACCCGGGAGGCCCACCACAAAAACATTCAGTACTTC
CASTTREAHHKNIQYF
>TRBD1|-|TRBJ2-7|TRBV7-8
TGTGCCAGCAGCTTAGTGCAGGGGGCTAACGAGCAGTACTTC
CASSLVQGANEQYF
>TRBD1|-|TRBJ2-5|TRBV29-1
TGCAGCGTTGAAGTTGATCCGGGACAGCCAAAAGAGACCCAGTACTTC
CSVEVDPGQPKETQYF
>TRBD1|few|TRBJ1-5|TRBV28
TGTGCCAGCAATCGTAGACAGGGCCTAAATCAGCCCCAGCATTTT
CASNRRQGLNQPQHF
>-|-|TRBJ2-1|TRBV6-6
TGTGCCAGCAGTGCCACTAGCAATGAGCAGTTCTTC
CASSATSNEQFF
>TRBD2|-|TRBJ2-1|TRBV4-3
TGCGCCAGCAGCCAAGTTTTGACTAGCGGGAGGGATGACTACAATGAGCAGTTCTTC
CASSQVLTSGRDDYNEQFF
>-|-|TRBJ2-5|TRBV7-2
TGTGCCAGCAGCTTCGGCCGGGTGGAGACCCAGTACTTC
CASSFGRVETQYF
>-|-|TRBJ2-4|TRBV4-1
TGCGCCAGCAGCCCAGGGTTTAATACCAAAAACATTCAGTACTTC
CASSPGFNTKNIQYF